The entry below describes one T cell receptor beta chain. This clonotype was found a few times. Its antigen specificity is not known. No base quality information exists; no much larger clone differs at one position. The receptor library was made with 5' RACE. Sequencing used an Illumina HiSeq 2000. A universal primer binding site was introduced by template switching, and a unique molecular identifier was present in the final cDNA, enabling accurate counting of TCR cDNA molecules. Specific primers in the conserved constant-segment region were used to synthesize first-strand cDNA for the TCR alpha and beta chains. To control for contamination, each cDNA library was double barcoded with a SMART-Mk sample barcode plus Illumina barcodes. TruSeq adapter sequences along with Illumina sample barcodes were introduced in two successive PCR steps. The TCR alpha and beta cDNA libraries were sequenced on the Illumina HiSeq platform using custom primers. The authors' analysis ran thus. Raw reads were processed with MiGEC to extract unique molecular identifiers, and MiXCR was used to determine CDR3 positions. Recombination models were inferred per individual with the repgenHMM and IGoR tools using an EM algorithm. Shared clonotypes were analyzed with the tcR package in R, and sharing was normalized by the product of cloneset sizes. Out-of-frame nonproductive sequences were analyzed to study raw recombination free of thymic and clonal selection effects. TCRdb ran its own pipeline on the public reads, namely fastp trimming at Q25 and MiXCR clone calling, and kept in-frame beta chains. Each entry merges the rows of one CDR3 protein and shows their most common DNA and genes. TCRdb, not the authors, supplied the V and J calls. Here the sample has 600,000 to 800,000 distinct CDR3 sequences; over 20% occur a single time. The biggest ten clones account for around 4.5% of the sample.

The data belong to a study of identical twins (dated by TCRdb to 2016 to 2017). Study-level background: To test whether fetal clonotypes persist, this study deep-sequenced TCR alpha and beta repertoires from monozygotic twins, from unrelated adults of various ages, and from cord blood. To rule out contamination, the twin experiments were replicated at different times with different library preparation protocols. On the study overall, not on this receptor specifically: In beta out-of-frame sequences, excess twin sharing was weaker, because having fewer shared sequences lowered the signal-to-noise ratio. Compared with coincidental sharing between unrelated individuals, an excess of low generation-probability sequences was observed among out-of-frame TCR alpha sequences shared between twins. Out-of-frame TCR alpha sharing in monozygotic twins was systematically underestimated by recombination models, whereas sharing between unrelated individuals was in agreement with the recombination models. Conclusions relied on cross-sectional statistical analysis, since the same donors could not be followed over many years. Abundant cord blood beta clonotypes carried fewer insertions; young adult naive repertoires showed a weaker similar trend, while memory repertoires showed none. Zero-insertion analyses could be partly confounded by invariant T cells such as MAIT and iNKT, though diverse VJ usage argued against such confounding for most clonotypes.

Trimming costs V 0 bases and J 2 bases, and their ends lie 6 bases apart. Inclusive of the bounding cysteine and phenylalanine, the CDR3 is 14 residues long. Only CDR3 DNA is held: 42 bases, read in frame from base 1. Based on the germline V gene, the CDR1 and CDR2 sequences are SGHRS and YFSETQ. Every donor in the study was a healthy Caucasian. The twin cohort consisted of three pairs of female monozygotic twins, all aged roughly 18 to 29 years. Peripheral blood mononuclear cells were used as the source from which RNA for TCR libraries was isolated. These data also featured in a second study, about T cells expressing NK-cell markers. The second study's paper adds: TCR beta-chain repertoires were profiled in sorted CD3+CD56+NKG2C+, CD3+CD56+NKG2C- and CD3+CD56-NKG2C+ T-cell subsets from fewer than 10 donors. Of the eight sequenced donors, seven were found to be HCMV-seropositive and one was found to be HCMV-seronegative. In several experiments an anti-gammadeltaTCR antibody was added to restrict sorting to alphabetaTCR-expressing T cells. In six donors, the dominant CD3+CD56+NKG2C+ clonotypes ranked among the top 10 CD8+ clonotypes, making up about 1.0-7.5% of CD8+ T cells. Those dominant clonotypes were again the most abundant among CD3+CD56-NKG2C+ cells in four donors, at roughly 25-60.1%. It remained unclear whether the expanded NKG2C-expressing T cell clones were specific for HCMV antigens. All eight donors whose samples were sequenced were randomly selected healthy volunteers, three of them men and five women. A commercial ELISA kit detecting HCMV-specific IgG in serum was used to determine HCMV serostatus. For several donors, unsorted PBMC were also used to sequence bulk peripheral blood T-cell repertoires. Reads were demultiplexed and grouped by UMI with MIGEC, and clonotypes were assembled and quantified with MiTCR. To exclude erroneous sequences, only TCR cDNA sequences supported by at least two reads were retained. The tcR package was used for downstream repertoire analysis, with clonotypes matched between fractions based on CDR3 nucleotide sequence plus V segment. VDJmatch was used to annotate antigen specificity against VDJdb, with one amino acid substitution in CDR3 allowed.

This receptor chain uses TRBV5-1 and TRBJ2-4; a confident D gene designation cannot be given. The receptor was isolated from a young woman in good health. Sequences were obtained from PBMCs. Read as DNA, the sequence is TGCGCCAGCAGCTTGGCACCCTCCAAAAACATTCAGTACTTC. This encodes CASSLAPSKNIQYF.